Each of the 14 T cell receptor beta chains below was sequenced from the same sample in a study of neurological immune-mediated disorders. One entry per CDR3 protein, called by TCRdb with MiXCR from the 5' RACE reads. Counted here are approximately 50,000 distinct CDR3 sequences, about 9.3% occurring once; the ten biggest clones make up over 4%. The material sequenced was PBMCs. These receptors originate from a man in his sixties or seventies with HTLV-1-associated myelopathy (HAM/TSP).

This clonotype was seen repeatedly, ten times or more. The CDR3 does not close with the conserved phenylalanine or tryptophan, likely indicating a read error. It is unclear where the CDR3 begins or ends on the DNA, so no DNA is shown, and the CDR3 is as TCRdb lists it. The CDR3 here is CASSDRGDPCEV. The V call is TRBV28, the J call TRBJ2-1. Germline CDR1 MDHEN, CDR2 SYDVKM. The CDR3 is made up of 12 amino acids, end residues included.

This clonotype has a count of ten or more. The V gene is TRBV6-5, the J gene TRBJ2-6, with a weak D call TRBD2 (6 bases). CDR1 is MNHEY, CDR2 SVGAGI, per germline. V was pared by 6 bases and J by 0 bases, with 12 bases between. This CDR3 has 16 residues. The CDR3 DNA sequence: TGTGCCAGCAGGGCGGGGTCCAGCTCTGGGGCCAACGTCCTGACTTTC. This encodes CASRAGSSSGANVLTF.

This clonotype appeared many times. This chain's CDR3 is CASSRLAYSSYEQYF. The DNA of the CDR3 is TGTGCCAGCAGTAGACTAGCGTATAGCTCCTACGAGCAGTACTTC. The chain has TRBV12-3 or TRBV12-4 and TRBJ2-7; TRBD2 agrees at 8 bases. The CDR3 spans 15 residues. V was pared by 5 bases and J by 0 bases, with 6 bases of the junction left unmatched.

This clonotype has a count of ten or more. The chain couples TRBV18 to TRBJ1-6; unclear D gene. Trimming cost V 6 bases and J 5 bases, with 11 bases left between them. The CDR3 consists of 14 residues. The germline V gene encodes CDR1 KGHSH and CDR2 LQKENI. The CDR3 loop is CASSHTEHNSPLHF. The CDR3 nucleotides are TGTGCCAGCTCCCACACAGAGCATAATTCACCCCTCCACTTT.

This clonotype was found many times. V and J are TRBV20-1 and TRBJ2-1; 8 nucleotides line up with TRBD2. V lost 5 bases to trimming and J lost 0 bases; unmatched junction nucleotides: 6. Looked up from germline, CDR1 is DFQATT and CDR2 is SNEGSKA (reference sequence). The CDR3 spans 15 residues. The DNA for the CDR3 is TGCAGTGCTCGACTAGCGCGACGCTCCTACAATGAGCAGTTCTTC. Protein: CSARLARRSYNEQFF.

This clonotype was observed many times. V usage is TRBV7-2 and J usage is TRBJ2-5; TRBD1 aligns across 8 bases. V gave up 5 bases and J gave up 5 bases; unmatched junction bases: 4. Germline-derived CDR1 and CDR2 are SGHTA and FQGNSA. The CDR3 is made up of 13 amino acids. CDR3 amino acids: CASSGGTGETQYF. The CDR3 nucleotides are TGTGCCAGCAGCGGAGGGACAGGCGAGACCCAGTACTTC.

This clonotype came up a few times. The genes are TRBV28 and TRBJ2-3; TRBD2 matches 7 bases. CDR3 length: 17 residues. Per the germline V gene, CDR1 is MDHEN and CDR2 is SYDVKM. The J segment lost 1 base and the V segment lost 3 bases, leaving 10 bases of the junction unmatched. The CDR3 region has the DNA TGTGCCAGCAGTTTTTTATTACGGGAGGATCGCACAGATACGCAGTATTTT. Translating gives CASSFLLREDRTDTQYF. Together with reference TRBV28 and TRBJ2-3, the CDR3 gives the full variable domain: DVKVTQSSRYLVKRTGEKVFLECVQDMDHENMFWYRQDPGLGLRLIYFSYDVKMKEKGDIPEGYSVSREKKERFSLILESASTNQTSMYLCASSFLLREDRTDTQYFGPGTRLTVL.

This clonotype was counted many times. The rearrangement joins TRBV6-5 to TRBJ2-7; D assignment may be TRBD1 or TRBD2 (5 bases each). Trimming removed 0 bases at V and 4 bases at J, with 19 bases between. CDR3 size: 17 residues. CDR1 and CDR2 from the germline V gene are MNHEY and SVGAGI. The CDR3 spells CASSYSSRDRDFYEQYF. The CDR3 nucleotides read TGTGCCAGCAGTTACTCCAGCCGGGACCGAGACTTTTACGAGCAGTACTTC.

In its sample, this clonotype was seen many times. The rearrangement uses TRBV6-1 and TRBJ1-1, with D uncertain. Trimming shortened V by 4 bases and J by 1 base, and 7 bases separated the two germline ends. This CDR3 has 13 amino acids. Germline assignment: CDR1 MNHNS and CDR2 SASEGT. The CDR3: CASSANRNTEAFF. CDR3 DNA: TGTGCCAGCAGTGCCAACAGGAACACTGAAGCTTTCTTT.

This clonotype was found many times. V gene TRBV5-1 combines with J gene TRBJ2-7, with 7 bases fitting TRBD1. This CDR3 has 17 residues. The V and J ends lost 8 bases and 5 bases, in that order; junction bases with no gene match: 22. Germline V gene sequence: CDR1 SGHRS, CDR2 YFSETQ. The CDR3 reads CASQRDSRFRTGNEQYF. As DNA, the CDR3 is TGCGCCAGTCAACGGGACAGCCGATTCCGAACCGGCAACGAGCAGTACTTC.

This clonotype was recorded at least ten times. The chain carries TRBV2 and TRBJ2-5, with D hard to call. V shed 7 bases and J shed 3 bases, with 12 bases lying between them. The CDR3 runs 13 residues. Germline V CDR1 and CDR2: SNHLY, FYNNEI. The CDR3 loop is CASNGLNEETQYF. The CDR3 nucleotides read TGTGCCAGCAATGGGCTCAATGAAGAGACCCAGTACTTC.

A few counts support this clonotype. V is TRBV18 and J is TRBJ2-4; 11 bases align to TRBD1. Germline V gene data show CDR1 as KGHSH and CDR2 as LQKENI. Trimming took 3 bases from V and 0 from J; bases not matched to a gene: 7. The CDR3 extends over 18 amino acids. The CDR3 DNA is TGTGCCAGCTCACCGATCCCGGGACAGGGGGGAGCCAAAAACATTCAGTACTTC. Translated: CASSPIPGQGGAKNIQYF.

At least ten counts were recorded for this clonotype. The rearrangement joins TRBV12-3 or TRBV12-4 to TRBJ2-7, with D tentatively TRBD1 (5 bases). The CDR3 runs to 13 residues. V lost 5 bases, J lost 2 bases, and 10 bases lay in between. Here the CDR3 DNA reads TGTGCCAGCAGTCAGGGATGGGCCTACGAGCAGTACTTC. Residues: CASSQGWAYEQYF.

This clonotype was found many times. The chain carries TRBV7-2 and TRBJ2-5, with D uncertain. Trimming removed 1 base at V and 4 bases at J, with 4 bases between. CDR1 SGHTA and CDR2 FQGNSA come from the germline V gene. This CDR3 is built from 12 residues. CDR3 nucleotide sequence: TGTGCCAGCAGCTTAGTATCAGAGACCCAGTACTTC. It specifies CASSLVSETQYF.